This is a list of T cell receptor beta chains from one sample in a study of OX40 agonist ivuxolimab in advanced cancers. Assay: immunoSEQ multiplex PCR; the TCRdb copy retains only in-frame clones and omits some. The sample consists of about 70,000 clones, more than 80% of them appearing once. This material consisted of CD4+ or CD8+ T cells sorted from blood, taken in a trial of the OX40 agonist ivuxolimab. The receptors derive from an adult with an advanced solid tumor such as melanoma, head and neck, liver or kidney cancer. CDR3s include the opening cysteine and the closing phenylalanine or tryptophan. D genes are given only for firm matches. Size values are once, few and many counts, or a class for expanded clones, and some rows have none.

j_call d_call v_call clone_size cdr3_nt cdr3_aa
TRBJ1-1 NA TRBV5-8 NA TGTGCCAGCAGCTCGACGCGCACTGAAGCTTTCTTT CASSSTRTEAFF
TRBJ2-7 NA TRBV9 NA TGTGCCAGCAGCGTGCGGGACATATCCCCCTACGAGCAGTACTTC CASSVRDISPYEQYF
TRBJ2-5 NA TRBV5-6 NA TGTGCCAGCAGCTTGGGGGCTAAACGGGAGACCCAGTACTTC CASSLGAKRETQYF
TRBJ1-4 NA TRBV2 NA TGTGCCAGCGTACAGCATGAAAAACTGTTTTTT CASVQHEKLFF
TRBJ2-1 NA TRBV11-2 NA TGTGCCAGCAGCTTAGATCTCGCTAGCGATAAGTTCTTC CASSLDLASDKFF
TRBJ2-7 NA TRBV30 once TGTGCCTGGAGTGGAGGATTCGAGCAGTACTTC CAWSGGFEQYF
TRBJ1-3 NA TRBV10-1 NA TGCGCCACCTCCATTGGAAACACCATATATTTT CATSIGNTIYF
TRBJ2-5 NA TRBV28 NA TGTGCCAGCAGTTTTAGGAACCAAGAGACCCAGTACTTC CASSFRNQETQYF
TRBJ2-3 NA TRBV5-1 NA TGCGCCAGCAGCTTAGGCGGGGAAGCAATAAACACAGATACGCAGTATTTT CASSLGGEAINTDTQYF
TRBJ2-5 TRBD2 TRBV14 NA TGTGCCAGCAGCCCCCTCGGGGGGGAGACCCAGTACTTC CASSPLGGETQYF
TRBJ1-2 NA TRBV6-1 NA TGTGCCAGCAGTCCGACACCCAACTATGGCTACACCTTC CASSPTPNYGYTF
TRBJ2-1 TRBD2 TRBV7-9 NA TGTGCCAGCAGCGTAAGACTAGCGGGAGGGTTGGATGAGCAGTTCTTC CASSVRLAGGLDEQFF
TRBJ2-7 TRBD1 TRBV28 once TGTGCCAGCACCCACCCGGACAGGGTAAGCGAGCAGTACTTC CASTHPDRVSEQYF
TRBJ2-3 TRBD2 TRBV19 NA TGTGCCAGTAGTAGGAAGCGGGAGATCAGCACAGATACGCAGTATTTT CASSRKREISTDTQYF
TRBJ1-5 NA TRBV2 NA TGTGCCAGCAGTAACAGGGATCAGCCCCAGCATTTT CASSNRDQPQHF
TRBJ2-5 NA TRBV6-1 NA TGTGCCAGCCGGCCGGAACGAATTGTAGGAGAGACCCAGTACTTC CASRPERIVGETQYF
TRBJ2-2 TRBD2 TRBV7-2 NA TGTGCCAGCAGCCCCCGACTAGCGGCGAACACCGGGGAGCTGTTTTTT CASSPRLAANTGELFF
TRBJ1-4 NA TRBV5-6 NA TGTGCCAGCAGCTTGGGGGACCGGCGCAGGGCCGAAAAACTGTTTTTT CASSLGDRRRAEKLFF
TRBJ1-1 TRBD1 TRBV28 NA TGTGCCAGCCTATCCCCCACAGGGGTTGAAGCTTTCTTT CASLSPTGVEAFF
TRBJ2-1 TRBD2 TRBV29-1 NA TGCAGCGTTGAGCGGACTGGCGGGAGGGCGCAGTTCTTC CSVERTGGRAQFF
TRBJ2-1 NA TRBV5-1 NA TGCGCCAGCAGCTTGGATTTCGAGCAGTTCTTC CASSLDFEQFF
TRBJ1-5 NA TRBV7-2 NA TGTGCCAGCAGCCCGGCGGCCCTGGGTCTTCAGCCCCAGCATTTT CASSPAALGLQPQHF
TRBJ1-5 TRBD1 TRBV19 NA TGTGCCAGTAGGGGACAGGTCTTAGCAAATCAGCCCCAGCATTTT CASRGQVLANQPQHF
TRBJ1-5 NA TRBV6-1 once TGTGCCAGCAGTGAAATCCAGCCCCAGCATTTT CASSEIQPQHF
TRBJ2-2 TRBD2 TRBV6-1 NA TGTGCCAGCAGGCCTAGCGGGAGAATCGGGGAGCTGTTTTTT CASRPSGRIGELFF
TRBJ2-5 NA TRBV5-1 NA TGCGCCAGCCGTCCTGGGCAGGGCCTACAAGAGACCCAGTACTTC CASRPGQGLQETQYF
TRBJ2-3 TRBD1 TRBV6-6 NA TGTGCCAGCAGCCGCCAATGGGACAGGGTAGCAGATACGCAGTATTTT CASSRQWDRVADTQYF
TRBJ2-2 NA TRBV7-3 NA TGTGCCAGCAGCTTATCCTTTTTAGCCGGGGAGCTGTTTTTT CASSLSFLAGELFF
TRBJ2-1 TRBD2 TRBV7-2 NA TGTGCCAGCAGCTTAGGACTAGCTGTGGGCAATGAGCAGTTCTTC CASSLGLAVGNEQFF
TRBJ2-7 NA TRBV7-8 NA TGTGCCAGCAGCTTAGTAGGTGGCCGCGAGCAGTACTTC CASSLVGGREQYF
TRBJ1-1 NA TRBV27 NA TGTGCCAGCAGTTTGGCGAGGGGAACTGAAGCTTTCTTT CASSLARGTEAFF
TRBJ2-1 NA TRBV11-2 once TGTGCCAGCAGCCCACGGCTGGGGCTGTACAATGAGCAGTTCTTC CASSPRLGLYNEQFF
TRBJ2-4 TRBD2 TRBV28 NA TGTGCCAGCAGTGGGGCGGGAGGGTCCAAAAACATTCAGTACTTC CASSGAGGSKNIQYF
TRBJ2-3 TRBD2 TRBV10-2 NA TGCGCCAGCAGTGATCGTCGCGGGAGCGGCACAGATACGCAGTATTTT CASSDRRGSGTDTQYF
TRBJ2-7 NA TRBV7-9 NA TGTGCCAGCAGCTTAGAACTCGGAACCTACGAGCAGTACTTC CASSLELGTYEQYF
TRBJ2-6 NA TRBV28 NA TGTGCCGCTACATCTGTGGCTGGGGCCAACGTCCTGACTTTC CAATSVAGANVLTF
TRBJ1-2 TRBD1 TRBV28 NA TGTGCCAGCAGTTTGGTACTGGCAGGGGGTAACTATGGCTACACCTTC CASSLVLAGGNYGYTF
TRBJ2-5 TRBD2 TRBV28 NA TGTGCCAGCAGTTTGCCCCCAGTGGGGGAGGGGACCCAGTACTTC CASSLPPVGEGTQYF
TRBJ2-1 NA TRBV5-6 NA TGTGCCAGCAGCTTGGCTCATCCAGGGAATGAGCAGTTCTTC CASSLAHPGNEQFF
TRBJ2-7 NA TRBV10-3 NA TGTGCCATCAGTGAGTCAAGCCTTCGCTACGAGCAGTACTTC CAISESSLRYEQYF
TRBJ2-1 NA TRBV7-2 NA TGTGCCAGCAGCTTTAAGCGGCTCCCGCTTGAGCAGTTCTTC CASSFKRLPLEQFF
TRBJ1-5 NA TRBV7-6 few TGTGCCAGCAGCTTAGCGGATAGCAATCAGCCCCAGCATTTT CASSLADSNQPQHF